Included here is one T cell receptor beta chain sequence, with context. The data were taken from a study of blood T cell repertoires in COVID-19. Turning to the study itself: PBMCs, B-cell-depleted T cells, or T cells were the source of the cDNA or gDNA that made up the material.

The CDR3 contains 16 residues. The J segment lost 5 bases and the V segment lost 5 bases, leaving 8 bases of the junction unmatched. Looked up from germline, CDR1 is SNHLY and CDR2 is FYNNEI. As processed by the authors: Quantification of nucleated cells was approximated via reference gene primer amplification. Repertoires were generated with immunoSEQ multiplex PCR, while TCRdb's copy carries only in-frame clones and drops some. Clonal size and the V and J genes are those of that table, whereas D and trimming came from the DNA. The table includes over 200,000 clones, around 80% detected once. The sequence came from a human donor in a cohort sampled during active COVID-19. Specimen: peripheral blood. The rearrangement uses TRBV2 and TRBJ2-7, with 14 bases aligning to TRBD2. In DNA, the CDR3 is TGTGCCAGCAGTCCTAGACTAGCGGGAGGGCCTAACGAGCAGTACTTC. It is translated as CASSPRLAGGPNEQYF.